The sequence of this TCR beta chain was determined in a study of identical twins. With no exceptions, donors were healthy Caucasians. This clonotype appeared a few times. TCRdb ran MiXCR on the 5' RACE reads and lists one entry per CDR3 protein. In the table there are roughly 250,000 distinct CDR3 sequences, approximately 7% of which are singletons. The V end lost 0 bases, the J end lost 1 base, and 6 bases lay between the germline ends. The CDR3 sequence is 13 residues long. Per germline, CDR1 SQVTM and CDR2 ANQGSEA. This same sample was also taken into another study, of yellow fever vaccine responses in identical twins.

The chain links TRBV29-1 to TRBJ1-1, with unresolved D. The source of this sequence is a woman between 18 and 29 years old in good health. The sample was memory (CD45RO+) T cells sorted from blood. The CDR3 region is CSVEDLGNTEAFF. In DNA, the CDR3 is TGCAGCGTTGAAGATCTGGGGAACACTGAAGCTTTCTTT.